Following are 20 T cell receptor beta chains from one sample sequenced in a study of prognosis after radiotherapy for stage I lung cancer. The authors amplified TCR beta CDR3 from genomic DNA using two-round multiplex PCR. Primers were specific to each TRBV and TRBJ gene in first-round PCR. TCRdb reprocessed the multiplex PCR reads with MiXCR, giving one entry per CDR3 protein. The data hold around 63,000 distinct CDR3 sequences, with roughly 29% observed a single time. The sequenced sample was PBMCs, obtained before or after stereotactic body radiation therapy (not recorded which). The receptors come from a donor over 45 with non-small cell lung cancer.

This clonotype has at least ten counts. V is TRBV11-2 and J is TRBJ2-1, with D possibly being TRBD2 (6 bases). The germline V gene encodes CDR1 SGHAT and CDR2 FQNNGV. This CDR3 is built from 14 residues. Trimming cost V 3 bases and J 5 bases, with 11 bases left between them. This CDR3 is CASSLSGLNNEQFF. The CDR3 DNA reads as TGTGCCAGCAGCTTGTCTGGACTAAACAATGAGCAGTTCTTC.

This clonotype was detected many times. This chain connects TRBV4-1 to TRBJ1-5; D is unresolved. CDR3 length equals 15 residues. V was cut by 1 base and J by 0 bases, with 7 bases left in between. Per germline, CDR1 MGHRA and CDR2 YSYEKL. CDR3: CASSQAVPSNQPQHF. The CDR3 coding sequence is TGCGCCAGCAGCCAAGCAGTCCCTAGCAATCAGCCCCAGCATTTT.

This clonotype has ten or more counts. The rearrangement uses TRBV4-1 and TRBJ1-3; D is unresolved. V lost 3 bases and J 0 bases, leaving 6 bases between the germline ends. The CDR3 is 14 residues long. Germline loops: CDR1 MGHRA, CDR2 YSYEKL. Here the CDR3 reads CASSQPRSGNTIYF. The CDR3 DNA reads as TGCGCCAGCAGCCAGCCCCGCTCTGGAAACACCATATATTTT.

This clonotype showed up just once. A much larger clone differs by one base, so this may be a read error. This chain uses TRBV6-1 with TRBJ2-4; TRBD2 agrees at 9 bases. V lost 5 bases to trimming and J lost 9 bases; unmatched junction nucleotides: 14. This CDR3 region has 16 residues. Germline lookup yields CDR1 MNHNS and CDR2 SASEGT. This chain's CDR3 is CASSPSAGGPGRIQYF. The CDR3 DNA reads TGTGCCAGCAGTCCCTCCGCGGGGGGGCCGGGGCGCATTCAGTACTTC.

There are many counts of this clonotype. V and J are TRBV2 and TRBJ1-1; TRBD1 aligns across 8 bases. This CDR3 spans 14 amino acids. V lost 5 bases and J lost 2; bases outside the gene matches: 4. Germline CDR1 reads SNHLY; CDR2 reads FYNNEI. The CDR3 reads CASSYGQGNTEAFF. The CDR3 DNA sequence: TGTGCCAGCAGTTATGGACAGGGTAACACTGAAGCTTTCTTT.

V usage is TRBV11-1 and J usage is TRBJ2-5; 8 positions match TRBD2. Germline V gene data show CDR1 as SGHAT and CDR2 as FQDESV (reference sequence). Trimming at V came to 5 bases and at J to 4 bases, leaving 12 bases not matched to a gene. The CDR3 length is 16 residues. The CDR3 DNA reads as TGTGCCAGCAGCCCCCCCAGGACTAGCTTGCGAGAGACCCAGTACTTC. This gives the protein CASSPPRTSLRETQYF.

This clonotype was picked up many times. This chain links TRBV13 with TRBJ1-2; 10 bases match TRBD1. Germline CDR1 reads PRHDT; CDR2 reads FYEKMQ (reference sequence). J lost 4 bases, V lost 0 bases, and 5 bases had no gene match. The CDR3 consists of 16 residues. The CDR3 reads CASSLGWTGGGYGYTF. The CDR3 coding sequence is TGTGCCAGCAGCTTAGGCTGGACAGGGGGAGGCTATGGCTACACCTTC.

This clonotype was seen a few times. V and J are TRBV7-9 and TRBJ1-1, with D possibly matching TRBD1 (5 bases). CDR1 and CDR2 (germline): SEHNR, FQNEAQ (reference sequence). The V end lost 5 bases, the J end lost 4 bases, and 17 bases lay between the germline ends. The CDR3 consists of 15 residues. The CDR3 sequence is CASSRGGSFATEAFF. As DNA, the CDR3 is TGTGCCAGCAGCCGGGGGGGGAGTTTTGCCACTGAAGCTTTCTTT.

This rearrangement joins TRBV7-8 to TRBJ2-3; a weak D match, TRBD1 (8 bases). Trimming left V 5 bases short and J 9 bases short, with 21 bases between. The V gene's germline CDR1 is SGHVS and CDR2 FQNEAQ. The CDR3 has 15 residues. CDR3: CASSEGGTGAWTQYF. CDR3 nucleotides: TGTGCCAGCAGCGAGGGGGGGACAGGTGCTTGGACGCAGTATTTT.

This clonotype was observed a few times. CDR3 loop: CSARDPGQGVNTEAFF. The CDR3 coding sequence is TGCAGTGCTAGAGATCCGGGACAGGGGGTGAACACTGAAGCTTTCTTT. The chain carries TRBV20-1 and TRBJ1-1; the match to TRBD1 covers 11 bases. The V gene's germline CDR1 is DFQATT and CDR2 SNEGSKA (reference sequence). This CDR3 region has 16 residues. V dropped 0 bases and J dropped 0; count of bases not matched to a gene: 3.

At least ten counts were recorded for this clonotype. The CDR3 reads CASSATEDSSHTQYF. The DNA for the CDR3 is TGTGCCAGCAGTGCCACGGAGGACAGCTCTCATACGCAGTATTTT. The gene calls are TRBV6-4 and TRBJ2-3; tentative D call: TRBD1 (6 bases). CDR3 length equals 15 residues. Germline V gene lookup returns CDR1 MRHNA and CDR2 SNTAGT. The V gene lost 4 bases and the J gene lost 7 bases, with 18 bases spanning the gap.

This clonotype was detected ten times or more. V gene TRBV2 combines with J gene TRBJ2-1; D may be TRBD2 (7 bases). V gave up 8 bases and J gave up 2 bases, with 13 bases separating them. Germline V gene data show CDR1 as SNHLY and CDR2 as FYNNEI. The CDR3 extends over 14 amino acids. CDR3 in amino acids: CASGPGGTYNEQFF. CDR3 coding DNA: TGTGCCAGCGGTCCGGGGGGCACCTACAATGAGCAGTTCTTC.

This clonotype was counted many times. The gene calls are TRBV12-3 or TRBV12-4 and TRBJ2-1; unclear D gene. This CDR3 region has 15 residues. Trimming removed 6 bases from V and 1 base from J, with 13 bases in between. CDR3 in DNA: TGTGCCAGCAGCTCCCCTAGGATGTCCTACAATGAGCAGTTCTTC. This encodes CASSSPRMSYNEQFF.

In this sample, this clonotype turned up many times. This chain links TRBV20-1 with TRBJ2-7; D gene ambiguous. CDR3 length: 15 amino acids. Germline V gives CDR1 DFQATT, CDR2 SNEGSKA (reference sequence). V was shortened by 0 bases and J by 3 bases, with 15 bases between the two germline ends. The CDR3 spells CSARDPLTSYYEQYF. CDR3 nucleotide sequence: TGCAGTGCTAGAGATCCATTGACTTCCTACTACGAGCAGTACTTC.

Note on this clonotype: With a far larger clone one base away, a read error is the likely cause. The chain recombines TRBV6-8 with TRBJ2-3; no reliable D call. The CDR3 spans 13 residues. CDR1 MNHGY and CDR2 SAAAGT come from the germline V gene. The CDR3 DNA sequence: TGTGTCAGCAGTTACCCCCCCACAGATACGCAGTATTTT. Its translation: CVSSYPPTDTQYF.

This clonotype was picked up one time. A read error is possible here, since a much larger clone lies one base away. This chain connects TRBV20-1 to TRBJ1-1, with D unresolved. The CDR3 loop spans 15 amino acids. Trimming took 1 base from V and 4 from J, leaving 16 bases between them. Germline-derived CDR1 and CDR2 are DFQATT and SNEGSKA (reference sequence). The CDR3 region has the DNA TGCAGTGCTAGAGGGGAACCCACAGAGGGCACTGAAGCTTTCTTT. This codes for CSARGEPTEGTEAFF.

With regard to this clonotype: Being one base from a much bigger clone, this may be a read error. This chain uses TRBV3-1 with TRBJ2-2, with 8 positions matching TRBD1. The CDR3 extends over 16 amino acids. Germline V CDR1 and CDR2: LGHDT, YNNKEL (reference sequence). CDR3 region: CASRQVAGGATGELFF. The CDR3 coding sequence is TGTGCCAGCAGACAAGTCGCAGGGGGCGCCACCGGGGAGCTGTTTTTT.

A note on this clonotype: Being one base from a much bigger clone, this may be a read error. This is likely a read error, given that the CDR3 carries no conserved phenylalanine or tryptophan at its end. J is TRBJ2-3 and V is TRBV2, with unresolved D. V shed 6 bases and J shed 6 bases, with 13 bases lying between them. The CDR3 spans 13 residues. Germline V CDR1 and CDR2: SNHLY, FYNNEI. The CDR3 loop reads CASSLEKEDTQYY. Written as DNA, the CDR3 is TGTGCCAGCAGCCTGGAGAAGGAGGATACGCAGTATTAT.

This clonotype was counted many times. The rearrangement uses TRBV7-3 and TRBJ2-1; 10 bases fit TRBD1. The CDR3 extends over 15 amino acids. V was clipped by 2 bases and J by 8 bases; unmatched bases: 6. Germline CDR1 is SGHTA and CDR2 is FQGTGA. The DNA for the CDR3 is TGTGCCAGCAGCTTAGGACAGACAGGGGGCGATGAGCAGTTCTTC. Translation gives CASSLGQTGGDEQFF.

This clonotype was seen at least ten times. The genes are TRBV4-1 and TRBJ2-1, with TRBD1 as a possible D gene (6 bases). V dropped 4 bases and J dropped 3 bases, with 10 bases sitting between them. This CDR3 is built from 14 residues. CDR1 is MGHRA, CDR2 YSYEKL, per germline. The CDR3 reads CASSRGGLYNEQFF. CDR3 bases: TGCGCCAGCAGCCGTGGGGGCCTCTACAATGAGCAGTTCTTC.